This T cell receptor beta chain was captured in a study of identical twins. Broader study findings: Fewer insertions marked abundant cord blood beta clonotypes; young adult naive trended weakly, memory not at all. Model-predicted out-of-frame TCR alpha sharing fell below observed values in monozygotic twins. The study found weaker excess twin sharing in beta out-of-frame sequences.

In its sample, this clonotype was seen many times. Its antigen is currently unknown. Template switching created a universal primer site, and the cDNA included unique molecular identifiers. TCRdb ran MiXCR on the 5' RACE reads and lists one entry per CDR3 protein. The sample includes under 250,000 distinct CDR3 sequences, about 7.5% of them seen just once. This CDR3 comprises 14 residues. V was cut by 6 bases and J by 0 bases, with 8 bases left in between. CDR1 MRHNA and CDR2 SNTAGT come from the germline V gene. This sample also belongs to another study, concerning yellow fever vaccine responses in identical twins.

The rearrangement joins TRBV6-4 to TRBJ2-2; no clear D. The TCR sequence derives from a woman aged 18-35 years in good health. The sample comprised memory (CD45RO+) T cells sorted from blood. The DNA for the CDR3 is TGTGCCAGCAGCCCGATCGCGAACACCGGGGAGCTGTTTTTT. It specifies CASSPIANTGELFF.